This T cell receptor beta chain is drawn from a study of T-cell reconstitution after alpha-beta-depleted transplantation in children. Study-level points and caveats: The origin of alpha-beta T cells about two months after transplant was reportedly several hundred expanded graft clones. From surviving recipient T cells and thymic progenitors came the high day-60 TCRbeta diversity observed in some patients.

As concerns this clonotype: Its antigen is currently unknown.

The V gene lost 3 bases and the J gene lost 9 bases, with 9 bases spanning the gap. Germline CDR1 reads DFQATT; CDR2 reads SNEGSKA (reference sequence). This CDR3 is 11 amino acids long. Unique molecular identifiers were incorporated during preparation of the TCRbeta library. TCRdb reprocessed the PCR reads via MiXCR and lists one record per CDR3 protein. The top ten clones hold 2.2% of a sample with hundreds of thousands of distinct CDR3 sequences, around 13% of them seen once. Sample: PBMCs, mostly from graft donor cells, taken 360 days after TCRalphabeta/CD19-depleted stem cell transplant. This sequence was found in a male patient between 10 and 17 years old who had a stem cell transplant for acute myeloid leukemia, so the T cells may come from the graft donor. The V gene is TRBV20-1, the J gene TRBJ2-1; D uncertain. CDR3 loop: CSASMGREQFF. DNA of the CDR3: TGCAGTGCTAGTATGGGTCGTGAGCAGTTCTTC.